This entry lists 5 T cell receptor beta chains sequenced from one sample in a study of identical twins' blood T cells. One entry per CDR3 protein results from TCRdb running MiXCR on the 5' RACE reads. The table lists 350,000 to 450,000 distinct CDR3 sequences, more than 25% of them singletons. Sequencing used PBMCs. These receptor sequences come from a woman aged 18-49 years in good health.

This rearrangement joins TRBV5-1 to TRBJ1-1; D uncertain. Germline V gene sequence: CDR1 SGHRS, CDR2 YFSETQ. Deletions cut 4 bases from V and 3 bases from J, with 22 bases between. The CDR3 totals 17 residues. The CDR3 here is CASSPDSVLKRHTEAFF. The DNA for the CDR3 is TGCGCCAGCAGCCCCGACTCTGTATTGAAACGGCACACTGAAGCTTTCTTT.

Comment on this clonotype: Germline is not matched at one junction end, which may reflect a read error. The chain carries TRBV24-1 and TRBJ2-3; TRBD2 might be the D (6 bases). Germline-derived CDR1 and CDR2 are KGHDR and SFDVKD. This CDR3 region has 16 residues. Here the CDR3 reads CATSEGGSRSTDMQYF. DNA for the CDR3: TGTGCCACCAGTGAGGGGGGTTCGCGTAGCACAGATATGCAGTATTTT.

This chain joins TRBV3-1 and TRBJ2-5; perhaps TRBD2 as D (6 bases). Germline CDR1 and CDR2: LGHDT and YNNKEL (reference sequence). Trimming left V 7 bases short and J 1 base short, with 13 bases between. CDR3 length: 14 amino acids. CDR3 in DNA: TGTGCCAGCAACGAGGGGAGGCTCCAAGAGACCCAGTACTTC. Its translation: CASNEGRLQETQYF.

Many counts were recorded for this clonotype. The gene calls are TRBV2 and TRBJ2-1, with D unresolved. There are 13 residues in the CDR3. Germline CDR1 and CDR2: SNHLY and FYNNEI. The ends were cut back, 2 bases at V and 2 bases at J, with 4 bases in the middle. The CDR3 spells CASSENTYNEQFF. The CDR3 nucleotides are TGTGCCAGCAGTGAAAACACCTACAATGAGCAGTTCTTC. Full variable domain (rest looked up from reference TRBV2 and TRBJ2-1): EPEVTQTPSHQVTQMGQEVILRCVPISNHLYFYWYRQILGQKVEFLVSFYNNEISEKSEIFDDQFSVERPDGSNFTLKIRSTKLEDSAMYFCASSENTYNEQFFGPGTRLTVL.

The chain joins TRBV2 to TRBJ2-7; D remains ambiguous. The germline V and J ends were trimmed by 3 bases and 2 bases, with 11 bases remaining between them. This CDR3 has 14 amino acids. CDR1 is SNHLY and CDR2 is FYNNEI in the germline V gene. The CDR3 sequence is CASSEPGFPYEQYF. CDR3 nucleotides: TGTGCCAGCAGTGAGCCGGGTTTCCCCTACGAGCAGTACTTC.